A selection of T cell receptor beta chains follows, all from one sample in a study of blood T cell repertoires in COVID-19. TCRdb's copy holds only in-frame clones and misses some; the assay was immunoSEQ multiplex PCR. The repertoire holds approximately 200,000 clones, with 85% to 90% as singletons. The sample taken for sequencing was PBMCs or T cells enriched from blood (not recorded which). The origin of the receptors is a man aged 25 to 45 who had recovered from COVID-19. Each CDR3 is given with its conserved first and last residue. D genes are given only for firm matches. Only some rows state a clone size, as once, few, many or a class for expanded clones.

CDR3aa	CDR3nt	abundance	v_gene	j_gene	d_gene
CASSSLEAEAFF	TGTGCCAGCAGCTCATTGGAGGCTGAAGCTTTCTTT	-	TRBV7-9	TRBJ1-1	-
CSGQGGSPLHF	TGCAGTGGACAGGGGGGTTCACCCCTCCACTTT	-	TRBV20-1	TRBJ1-6	TRBD1
CASSVGPGLASSFQETQYF	TGTGCCAGCAGCGTAGGTCCTGGACTAGCGTCATCATTCCAAGAGACCCAGTACTTC	-	TRBV9	TRBJ2-5	TRBD2
CSVVGLAGWGETQYF	TGCAGCGTTGTGGGACTAGCGGGATGGGGGGAGACCCAGTACTTC	-	TRBV29-1	TRBJ2-5	TRBD2
CASSLTSETLRRVRTDTQYF	TGTGCCAGCTCTCTAACTTCCGAAACCCTCCGCAGGGTAAGGACAGATACGCAGTATTTT	-	TRBV18	TRBJ2-3	-
CASSPLQGAIPPDTQYF	TGTGCCAGCAGTCCCCTACAGGGGGCGATCCCCCCAGATACGCAGTATTTT	-	TRBV28	TRBJ2-3	TRBD1
CASSLDRGEAFF	TGTGCCAGCAGCCTCGACAGGGGTGAAGCTTTCTTT	-	TRBV5-4	TRBJ1-1	TRBD1
CASSLDRRDSHTNTGELFF	TGTGCCAGCAGCTTAGATCGCCGGGACTCACATACGAACACCGGGGAGCTGTTTTTT	-	TRBV11-3	TRBJ2-2	-
CASSESSTSYNEQFF	TGTGCCAGCAGTGAGTCTTCTACCTCCTACAATGAGCAGTTCTTC	-	TRBV2	TRBJ2-1	-
CASSLAGRNYGYTF	TGTGCCAGCAGCTTAGCAGGCAGGAACTATGGCTACACCTTC	-	TRBV7-2	TRBJ1-2	-
CASSHRDRGSYEQYF	TGCGCCAGCAGCCATAGGGACAGGGGCTCCTACGAGCAGTACTTC	once	TRBV4-3	TRBJ2-7	TRBD1
CASSEGTFTQHF	TGCGCCAGCAGTGAAGGGACTTTCACCCAGCATTTT	-	TRBV10-2	TRBJ1-5	-
CASSPPSGGAYEQYF	TGTGCCAGCTCACCCCCTAGCGGGGGGGCCTACGAGCAGTACTTC	-	TRBV18	TRBJ2-7	TRBD2
CASRRGGNTNTGELFF	TGTGCCAGTAGGAGGGGCGGGAACACGAACACCGGGGAGCTGTTTTTT	-	TRBV2	TRBJ2-2	-
CAWSEGTGGTEAFF	TGTGCCTGGAGTGAGGGGACAGGGGGCACTGAAGCTTTCTTT	-	TRBV30	TRBJ1-1	TRBD1
CASSRDYKSETQYF	TGTGCCAGCAGCCGGGACTATAAGTCGGAGACCCAGTACTTC	-	TRBV7-2	TRBJ2-5	TRBD2
CASSLGQGYSPLHF	TGTGCCAGCAGCTTAGGACAGGGTTACTCACCCCTCCACTTT	-	TRBV7-9	TRBJ1-6	TRBD1
CASTPGLAIYNEQFF	TGTGCCAGCACTCCGGGACTAGCGATCTACAATGAGCAGTTCTTC	-	TRBV7-2	TRBJ2-1	TRBD2
CASSEDSNTGELFF	TGCGCCAGCAGCGAGGACAGTAACACCGGGGAGCTGTTTTTT	-	TRBV5-1	TRBJ2-2	-
CASSPLHSGYNEQFF	TGTGCCAGCAGTCCCCTACACTCAGGGTACAATGAGCAGTTCTTC	-	TRBV6-2/TRBV6-3	TRBJ2-1	-
CASSSTGNTEAFF	TGTGCCAGCAGTTCGACAGGGAACACTGAAGCTTTCTTT	-	TRBV28	TRBJ1-1	-
CATSRDINTIYF	TGTGCCACCAGCAGAGATATAAACACCATATATTTT	-	TRBV15	TRBJ1-3	-
CSAGGADTQYF	TGCAGTGCTGGGGGGGCAGATACGCAGTATTTT	-	TRBV20-1	TRBJ2-3	TRBD2
CASSSGVEAEAFF	TGCGCCAGCAGCTCCGGGGTGGAGGCTGAAGCTTTCTTT	once	TRBV5-1	TRBJ1-1	-
CAWSVGTARNTEAFF	TGTGCCTGGAGTGTCGGGACAGCCAGGAACACTGAAGCTTTCTTT	-	TRBV30	TRBJ1-1	TRBD1
CASSSLGQGRGNTGELFF	TGTGCCAGCAGTTCTCTCGGACAGGGACGGGGGAACACCGGGGAGCTGTTTTTT	-	TRBV7-9	TRBJ2-2	TRBD1
CASSLAGVYNEQFF	TGTGCCAGTAGTCTAGCGGGGGTGTACAATGAGCAGTTCTTC	once	TRBV19	TRBJ2-1	TRBD2
CATSRDQGPGSPLHF	TGTGCCACCAGCAGAGATCAGGGTCCAGGATCACCCCTCCACTTT	few	TRBV15	TRBJ1-6	-
CASSRSPTGSYEQYF	TGTGCCAGCAGTCGCTCTCCGACAGGTTCCTACGAGCAGTACTTC	-	TRBV28	TRBJ2-7	-